The rows below give T cell receptor beta chains drawn from one sample of a study of regulatory T cells in long-lasting Graves disease. MiXCR, applied by TCRdb to the multiplex PCR reads, yields one record per CDR3 protein. The sample yields 550,000 to 600,000 distinct CDR3 sequences, about 16% seen once. This sample also belongs to another study, concerning T cells in Graves' hyperthyroidism and ophthalmopathy.

The sequenced sample was peripheral blood mononuclear cells (PBMCs), obtained at new diagnosis, from a patient treated with antithyroid drugs. These receptors were taken from a man younger than 35 with Graves disease. CDR3s include the opening cysteine and the closing phenylalanine or tryptophan. A D gene is named only where the DNA matches it firmly. Clone sizes are given selectively: once, few, many, or a class where the clone is expanded.

cdr3_length | d_call | j_call | clone_size | v_call | cdr3_aa | cdr3_nt
14 | - | TRBJ1-3 | - | TRBV2 | CASSIETSGNTIYF | TGTGCCAGCAGTATTGAGACCTCTGGAAACACCATATATTTT
14 | TRBD2 | TRBJ2-7 | many | TRBV11-1 | CASSLGLADYEQYF | TGTGCCAGCAGCTTAGGGCTAGCGGACTACGAGCAGTACTTC
16 | - | TRBJ2-3 | many | TRBV2 | CASSEAIAVYTDTQYF | TGTGCCAGCAGTGAAGCGATAGCGGTCTACACAGATACGCAGTATTTT
13 | - | TRBJ2-5 | many | TRBV28 | CASSLKGWETQYF | TGTGCCAGCAGTTTGAAGGGCTGGGAGACCCAGTACTTC
15 | TRBD1 | TRBJ2-7 | many | TRBV27 | CASRARDRGLWEQYF | TGTGCCAGCAGGGCCCGGGACAGGGGTCTTTGGGAGCAGTACTTC
16 | - | TRBJ1-1 | many | TRBV6-5 | CASSYSWVGLNTEAFF | TGTGCCAGCAGTTACTCGTGGGTCGGGTTGAACACTGAAGCTTTCTTT
16 | TRBD1 | TRBJ2-3 | many | TRBV6-1 | CASSGGQGASTDTQYF | TGTGCCAGCAGTGGGGGACAGGGGGCTAGCACAGATACGCAGTATTTT
15 | TRBD1 | TRBJ1-1 | few | TRBV20-1 | CSAREGAGGISEAFF | TGCAGTGCTAGAGAGGGGGCAGGGGGCATATCTGAAGCTTTCTTT
13 | - | TRBJ1-5 | many | TRBV5-1 | CASSTTGNQPQHF | TGTGCCAGCAGTACTACAGGGAATCAGCCCCAGCATTTT
16 | TRBD2 | TRBJ2-7 | few | TRBV20-1 | CSARDWKRGSSYEQYF | TGCAGTGCTAGAGATTGGAAGCGGGGGAGCTCCTACGAGCAGTACTTC
11 | - | TRBJ1-1 | many | TRBV5-5 | CASLGAAEAFF | TGTGCCAGCCTGGGCGCGGCTGAAGCTTTCTTT
12 | - | TRBJ2-7 | many | TRBV10-3 | CAINSESYEQYF | TGTGCCATCAATAGCGAATCCTACGAGCAGTACTTC
13 | - | TRBJ2-7 | many | TRBV28 | CASSLKGPYEQYF | TGTGCCAGCAGTTTGAAAGGTCCCTACGAGCAGTACTTC
15 | TRBD1 | TRBJ1-1 | few | TRBV6-2/TRBV6-3 | CASRSRQGVDTEAFF | TGTGCCAGCAGGAGCCGACAGGGGGTCGACACTGAAGCTTTCTTT
16 | TRBD1 | TRBJ2-7 | few | TRBV25-1 | CASSESLTGAGGEQYF | TGTGCCAGCAGTGAATCCTTAACCGGGGCAGGGGGCGAGCAGTACTTC
16 | - | TRBJ2-1 | many | TRBV5-1 | CASSLSVLEGSNEQFF | TGCGCCAGCAGCTTGTCTGTACTAGAAGGGTCCAATGAGCAGTTCTTC
17 | TRBD2 | TRBJ2-7 | many | TRBV6-5 | CASSYQPLLAGNYEQYF | TGTGCCAGCAGTTACCAACCCCTTCTAGCGGGAAACTACGAGCAGTACTTC
15 | - | TRBJ2-1 | many | TRBV7-6 | CASSLGPGQYNEQFF | TGTGCCAGCAGCTTAGGCCCGGGACAATACAATGAGCAGTTCTTC
14 | TRBD2 | TRBJ2-3 | - | TRBV5-4 | CASSPSGSRDTQYF | TGTGCCAGCAGCCCTAGCGGGAGTCGGGATACGCAGTATTTT
16 | TRBD1 | TRBJ1-2 | many | TRBV6-1 | CASSPRGQGFLYGYTF | TGTGCCAGCAGTCCCCGGGGACAGGGATTTCTCTATGGCTACACCTTC
14 | - | TRBJ1-1 | many | TRBV5-1 | CASGDGRAGSEAFF | TGCGCCAGCGGTGACGGGAGGGCTGGCTCTGAAGCTTTCTTT
14 | TRBD1 | TRBJ2-7 | few | TRBV19 | CASSPAGQGYEQYF | TGTGCCAGTAGTCCCGCGGGACAGGGTTACGAGCAGTACTTC
17 | TRBD2 | TRBJ2-7 | - | TRBV5-1 | CASSLGPSGMLDYEQYF | TGCGCCAGCAGCTTGGGGCCTAGCGGAATGCTGGACTACGAGCAGTACTTC
15 | TRBD2 | TRBJ2-7 | many | TRBV7-2 | CASSLGTSGIYEQYF | TGTGCCAGCAGCTTAGGGACTAGCGGGATTTACGAGCAGTACTTC
13 | - | TRBJ1-1 | - | TRBV11-2 | CASRTNRKGEAFF | TGTGCCAGCAGAACAAATCGAAAGGGAGAAGCTTTCTTT
16 | TRBD1 | TRBJ1-5 | many | TRBV6-2/TRBV6-3 | CASSYQTGEGNQPQHF | TGTGCCAGCAGTTATCAGACAGGGGAGGGCAATCAGCCCCAGCATTTT
12 | - | TRBJ2-7 | - | TRBV20-1 | CSARERGREQYF | TGCAGTGCTAGAGAGCGGGGGCGCGAGCAGTACTTC
13 | - | TRBJ1-1 | - | TRBV7-9 | CASSFEVNTEAFF | TGTGCCAGCAGCTTTGAAGTAAACACTGAAGCTTTCTTT
13 | - | TRBJ2-1 | - | TRBV6-2/TRBV6-3 | CASSYGADNEQFF | TGTGCCAGCAGTTATGGAGCGGACAATGAGCAGTTCTTC
16 | - | TRBJ2-2 | - | TRBV27 | CASSLLARVRAGELFF | TGTGCCAGCAGTTTACTCGCCAGGGTCCGGGCCGGGGAGCTGTTTTTT
16 | TRBD1 | TRBJ2-5 | - | TRBV29-1 | CSAESRGQGGRETQYF | TGCAGCGCCGAAAGCAGGGGACAGGGGGGCAGAGAGACCCAGTACTTC
11 | - | TRBJ1-1 | many | TRBV20-1 | CSARSDTEAFF | TGCAGTGCTAGGTCGGACACTGAAGCTTTCTTT
15 | - | TRBJ2-5 | many | TRBV4-1 | CASSQEASRGETQYF | TGCGCCAGCAGCCAAGAAGCAAGCAGGGGAGAGACCCAGTACTTC
14 | TRBD2 | TRBJ2-7 | many | TRBV12-3/TRBV12-4 | CASSSSGGPYEQYF | TGTGCCAGCAGTTCTAGCGGAGGCCCCTACGAGCAGTACTTC
12 | TRBD1 | TRBJ1-3 | - | TRBV30 | CAWLGQPNTIYF | TGTGCCTGGTTGGGACAGCCAAACACCATATATTTT
15 | TRBD1 | TRBJ1-4 | few | TRBV7-2 | CASSPQGETNEKLFF | TGTGCCAGCAGCCCCCAGGGGGAAACTAATGAAAAACTGTTTTTT
16 | - | TRBJ1-2 | - | TRBV5-6 | CASSLVSGRANYGYTF | TGTGCCAGCAGCTTGGTTTCAGGCCGGGCTAACTATGGCTACACCTTC
15 | - | TRBJ1-1 | - | TRBV6-5 | CASSYEWTSYTEAFF | TGTGCCAGCAGTTACGAGTGGACATCGTACACTGAAGCTTTCTTT
15 | - | TRBJ2-7 | - | TRBV6-5 | CASSYNPQEDYEQYF | TGTGCCAGCAGTTACAATCCACAGGAGGACTACGAGCAGTACTTC
14 | TRBD1 | TRBJ1-5 | many | TRBV7-2 | CASSSDRAAGPQHF | TGTGCCAGCAGCTCAGACAGGGCGGCAGGGCCCCAGCATTTT
16 | TRBD2 | TRBJ2-5 | few | TRBV7-2 | CASSLTSGIYQETQYF | TGTGCCAGCAGTTTGACTAGCGGGATTTACCAAGAGACCCAGTACTTC
14 | - | TRBJ1-1 | - | TRBV20-1 | CSARQGLMNTEAFF | TGCAGTGCTAGACAGGGCTTAATGAACACTGAAGCTTTCTTT
15 | - | TRBJ2-7 | many | TRBV5-1 | CASSLAAGSGDEQYF | TGCGCCAGCAGCTTGGCCGCAGGGAGTGGGGACGAGCAGTACTTC
12 | - | TRBJ2-1 | many | TRBV30 | CAWSTPNNEQFF | TGTGCCTGGAGTACACCCAACAATGAGCAGTTCTTC
16 | TRBD2 | TRBJ2-3 | - | TRBV4-1 | CASSELASGIVDTQYF | TGCGCCAGCAGCGAACTCGCTAGCGGAATCGTAGATACGCAGTATTTT
16 | - | TRBJ1-1 | many | TRBV3-1 | CASSHERRSANTEAFF | TGTGCCAGCAGCCATGAACGAAGGTCGGCGAACACTGAAGCTTTCTTT
13 | - | TRBJ2-5 | many | TRBV12-3/TRBV12-4 | CASSLASQETQYF | TGTGCCAGCAGTTTAGCTAGCCAAGAGACCCAGTACTTC
13 | - | TRBJ2-7 | - | TRBV5-1 | CASSSGKAYEQYF | TGCGCCAGCAGCTCCGGGAAGGCCTACGAGCAGTACTTC